These T cell receptor beta chains were read from a single sample in a study of regulatory T cells in long-lasting Graves disease. One entry per CDR3 protein results from TCRdb running MiXCR on the multiplex PCR reads. There are roughly 350,000 distinct CDR3 sequences in the sample; over 15% occur only once, and 30% lies in the top ten. A further study also used this sample, focusing on T cells in Graves' hyperthyroidism and ophthalmopathy.

This specimen was peripheral blood mononuclear cells (PBMCs), taken at new diagnosis, from a patient treated with antithyroid drugs. Receptor source: a middle-aged man with Graves disease. CDR3s include the opening cysteine and the closing phenylalanine or tryptophan. A D gene is named only where the DNA matches it firmly. Size is omitted from some rows. Given values are once, few, many or a class for expanded clones.

>many|TRBD1|TRBJ1-4|TRBV5-1
CASSLDRGQHEKLFF
TGCGCCAGCAGCTTGGACAGGGGGCAACATGAAAAACTGTTTTTT
>NA|NA|TRBJ2-2|TRBV14
CASSRQWNTGELFF
TGTGCCAGCAGCCGACAGTGGAACACCGGGGAGCTGTTTTTT
>NA|NA|TRBJ2-2|TRBV7-2
CASSPRSRVGTGELFF
TGTGCCAGCAGCCCAAGGAGCAGGGTGGGCACCGGGGAGCTGTTTTTT
>many|NA|TRBJ1-6|TRBV5-1
CASSFEGSGSPLHF
TGCGCCAGCAGCTTTGAGGGGAGTGGTTCACCCCTCCACTTT
>many|TRBD1|TRBJ2-3|TRBV3-1
CASSSGRTGPRDTQYF
TGTGCCAGCAGCTCCGGGCGGACAGGGCCCCGAGATACGCAGTATTTT
>NA|NA|TRBJ2-5|TRBV4-2
CASSQDPPRQGRETQYF
TGTGCCAGCAGCCAAGATCCTCCCCGGCAGGGCCGAGAGACCCAGTACTTC
>few|TRBD1|TRBJ1-2|TRBV5-4
CASSGGPGQGAYGYTF
TGTGCCAGCAGCGGCGGACCGGGACAGGGGGCTTATGGCTACACCTTC
>NA|NA|TRBJ2-1|TRBV12-3/TRBV12-4
CASSLIPSGSNEQFF
TGTGCCAGCAGTTTAATACCCTCAGGAAGCAATGAGCAGTTCTTC
>few|NA|TRBJ2-7|TRBV2
CASSKIYEQYF
TGTGCCAGCAGTAAGATCTACGAGCAGTACTTC
>few|NA|TRBJ2-4|TRBV5-8
CASSLSRLAKNIQYF
TGTGCCAGCAGCTTGAGCCGGCTAGCCAAAAACATTCAGTACTTC
>few|NA|TRBJ2-2|TRBV9
CASFGSGELFF
TGTGCCAGCTTTGGGTCGGGGGAGCTGTTTTTT
>NA|NA|TRBJ1-5|TRBV30
CAWSVGRRNQPQHF
TGTGCCTGGAGTGTGGGGCGGCGCAATCAGCCCCAGCATTTT
>many|NA|TRBJ2-5|TRBV20-1
CSARDLRGETQYF
TGCAGTGCTAGAGACCTCAGGGGAGAGACCCAGTACTTC
>few|NA|TRBJ1-6|TRBV20-1
CSASNRKYSNSPLHF
TGCAGTGCTAGTAACAGGAAATACTCTAATTCACCCCTCCACTTT
>NA|NA|TRBJ1-1|TRBV18
CASSPPSKDTEAFF
TGTGCCAGCTCACCACCGTCGAAGGACACTGAAGCTTTCTTT
>many|NA|TRBJ2-7|TRBV20-1
CSARAPRAPDEQYF
TGCAGTGCTAGGGCACCCCGCGCCCCGGACGAGCAGTACTTC
>NA|NA|TRBJ1-4|TRBV5-1
CASSSGSGTNEKLFF
TGCGCCAGCAGCTCCGGGTCTGGCACTAATGAAAAACTGTTTTTT
>many|NA|TRBJ2-3|TRBV2
CASSEELNRVGTDTQYF
TGTGCCAGCAGTGAAGAACTAAACAGGGTAGGAACAGATACGCAGTATTTT
>NA|NA|TRBJ1-6|TRBV10-3
CAISESSSPLHF
TGTGCCATCAGTGAGTCCTCCTCACCCCTCCACTTT
>many|NA|TRBJ1-6|TRBV3-1
CASSQSHSPLHF
TGTGCCAGCAGCCAAAGTCATTCACCCCTCCACTTT
>few|NA|TRBJ1-5|TRBV4-1
CASSVGQADAYNQPQHF
TGCGCCAGCAGCGTAGGGCAGGCCGATGCTTACAATCAGCCCCAGCATTTT
>NA|TRBD2|TRBJ2-7|TRBV12-3/TRBV12-4
CATARGAGDPYEQYF
TGTGCCACCGCGAGGGGAGCGGGGGACCCCTACGAGCAGTACTTC
>many|TRBD1|TRBJ1-4|TRBV5-1
CASSLGGTANEKLFF
TGCGCCAGCAGCTTGGGCGGGACAGCGAATGAAAAACTGTTTTTT
>many|NA|TRBJ2-7|TRBV2
CASRDRGVYEQYF
TGTGCCAGCAGGGACCGAGGGGTTTACGAGCAGTACTTC